A single sample gave rise to the 25 T cell receptor beta chains below, sequenced in a study of blood T cells in healthy people across ages. A second PCR of 7 to 11 cycles used a sample-barcoded 5' primer and a J-beta primer mix. TCRdb passed the 5' RACE reads through MiXCR, listing each CDR3 protein once. The sample contains some 1.5 million distinct CDR3 sequences, roughly 27% of which appear only once. The sequenced sample was blood. These receptors were collected from a woman aged 25 to 39 in good health.

This clonotype was found a few times. The rearrangement joins TRBV14 to TRBJ2-2, with D hard to call. Trimming stripped 0 bases from V and 3 bases from J, with 20 bases between. The germline CDR1 and CDR2 sequences are SGHDN and FVKESK. The CDR3 runs to 19 residues. The CDR3 DNA reads TGTGCCAGCAGCCAAGATTATATGAGACTCCGCACAGACACCGGGGAGCTGTTTTTT. Its protein is CASSQDYMRLRTDTGELFF.

Only a few counts were recorded for this clonotype. J is TRBJ2-1 and V is TRBV27; TRBD2 aligns across 7 bases. CDR1 is MNHEY and CDR2 is SMNVEV in the germline V gene (reference sequence). The CDR3 has 15 residues. J lost 1 base, V lost 4 bases, and 4 bases had no gene match. Here the CDR3 reads CASSYLAESYNEQFF. The CDR3, as DNA: TGTGCCAGCAGTTACCTAGCGGAGTCCTACAATGAGCAGTTCTTC.

This clonotype was recorded many times. The J gene is TRBJ2-6, the V gene TRBV12-3 or TRBV12-4, with D uncertain. V lost 7 bases, J lost 4 bases, and 8 bases lay in between. The CDR3 loop spans 13 amino acids. The CDR3 spells CASTVSGANVLTF. CDR3 coding DNA: TGTGCCAGCACCGTTTCGGGGGCCAACGTCCTGACTTTC.

In this sample, this clonotype turned up a few times. This rearrangement joins TRBV15 to TRBJ2-1, with TRBD2 identical over 14 bases. Germline CDR1 and CDR2: LNHNV and YYDKDF (reference sequence). V was pared by 0 bases and J by 4 bases, with 2 bases of the junction left unmatched. CDR3 length equals 17 residues. CDR3: CATSREGLAGVYNEQFF. CDR3 in DNA: TGTGCCACCAGCAGAGAGGGACTAGCGGGAGTTTACAATGAGCAGTTCTTC.

The chain links TRBV13 to TRBJ2-7, with TRBD2 identical over 11 bases. In germline, CDR1 is PRHDT, CDR2 FYEKMQ (reference sequence). The CDR3 runs to 15 residues. After removal of 4 bases from V and 7 bases from J, the junction contained 9 bases not matched to a gene. The CDR3 DNA sequence: TGTGCCAGCAGCTATTGGGGGGGACTAGCGGCTGAGCAGTACTTC. Translating gives CASSYWGGLAAEQYF.

The count of this clonotype is one. Being one base from a much bigger clone, this may be a read error. CDR3 coding DNA: TGTGCCAGCAGCTGGTCACTGAACTATGGCTACACCTTC. Translation gives CASSWSLNYGYTF. The chain has TRBV14 and TRBJ1-2; D is uncertain. The ends were cut back, 5 bases at V and 2 bases at J, with 9 bases in the middle. This CDR3 has 13 amino acids. Per the germline V gene, CDR1 is SGHDN and CDR2 is FVKESK.

This clonotype was seen many times. This chain links TRBV6-5 with TRBJ2-3; D gene unclear. V shed 4 bases and J shed 3 bases, with 8 bases lying between them. The CDR3 length is 13 residues. Germline V gene lookup returns CDR1 MNHEY and CDR2 SVGAGI. The CDR3 bases are TGTGCCAGCAGTTGGTCGTTTACAGATACGCAGTATTTT. It encodes CASSWSFTDTQYF.

Worth noting for this clonotype: No conserved phenylalanine or tryptophan is present at the end of the CDR3, so a read error is the likely explanation. The chain has TRBV12-3 or TRBV12-4 and TRBJ2-1; 7 nucleotides align to TRBD1. This CDR3 is built from 14 residues. J gave up 4 bases and V 7 bases, and 7 bases lay outside the gene matches. DNA for the CDR3: TGTGCCAGCACCGGGACAGAGTCTTACAATGAGCAGTTCTCC. Its translation: CASTGTESYNEQFS.

This clonotype was seen only a few times. J is TRBJ2-7 and V is TRBV5-1, with D hard to call. CDR3 length equals 12 residues. V lost 5 bases to trimming and J lost 5 bases, with 11 bases between them. Germline V gene data show CDR1 as SGHRS and CDR2 as YFSETQ. The CDR3 is CASRGMTDEQYF. The CDR3 bases are TGCGCCAGCAGGGGGATGACTGACGAGCAGTACTTC.

Comment on this clonotype: This sequence may be a read error, since a much larger clone differs from it by one base. The chain recombines TRBV20-1 with TRBJ2-7, with D unresolved. V dropped 5 bases and J dropped 2 bases, with 10 bases sitting between them. The CDR3 runs 12 residues. CDR1 DFQATT and CDR2 SNEGSKA come from the germline V gene (reference sequence). The CDR3 sequence: CSASSETYEQYF. CDR3 nucleotide sequence: TGCAGTGCTTCATCGGAAACCTACGAGCAGTACTTC.

In its sample, this clonotype was seen many times. This chain connects TRBV20-1 to TRBJ2-1, with D possibly being TRBD2 (6 bases). Germline V CDR1 and CDR2: DFQATT, SNEGSKA (reference sequence). The CDR3 runs 15 residues. CDR3 sequence reads: CGWAKRASSYNEQFF. DNA for the CDR3: TGCGGGTGGGCCAAGCGGGCCTCCTCCTACAATGAGCAGTTCTTC.

This clonotype showed up just a few times. A junction end diverges from the germline sequence, so it may reflect a read error. This chain uses TRBV5-1 with TRBJ2-5; D call uncertain. The germline V gene encodes CDR1 SGHRS and CDR2 YFSETQ. This CDR3 region has 15 residues. The CDR3 is CASSVDTAYQGTQYF. DNA for the CDR3: TGCGCCAGCAGTGTCGATACAGCGTACCAAGGGACCCAGTACTTC. Based on the CDR3 plus reference TRBV5-1 and TRBJ2-5, the full variable domain is KAGVTQTPRYLIKTRGQQVTLSCSPISGHRSVSWYQQTPGQGLQFLFEYFSETQRNKGNFPGRFSGRQFSNSRSEMNVSTLELGDSALYLCASSVDTAYQGTQYFGPGTRLLVL.

A few counts support this clonotype. The rearrangement joins TRBV4-1 to TRBJ2-5; D is undetermined. The CDR3 has 17 amino acids. V was shortened by 0 bases and J by 2 bases, with 16 bases between the two germline ends. In germline, CDR1 is MGHRA, CDR2 YSYEKL. This CDR3 is CASSQDGGYDDQETQYF. The DNA for the CDR3 is TGCGCCAGCAGCCAAGACGGTGGGTACGACGATCAAGAGACCCAGTACTTC.

This clonotype was recorded at least ten times. The rearrangement links TRBV20-1 to TRBJ2-3; tentative D call: TRBD2 (6 bases). Germline values: CDR1 DFQATT, CDR2 SNEGSKA (reference sequence). Trimming took off 5 bases at V and 1 base at J, with 16 bases between the two ends. The CDR3 is 15 residues long. CDR3 region: CSARRVLARTDTQYF. CDR3 DNA sequence: TGCAGTGCTCGGAGGGTGCTAGCCCGCACAGATACGCAGTATTTT.

V and J are TRBV19 and TRBJ2-7, with D possibly called TRBD1 or TRBD2 (6 bases each). Germline V gives CDR1 LNHDA, CDR2 SQIVND (reference sequence). There are 14 residues in the CDR3. Trimming removed 3 bases at V and 0 bases at J, with 9 bases between. The CDR3 sequence is CASSMRDTSYEQYF. CDR3 nucleotides: TGTGCCAGTAGTATGCGGGACACCTCCTACGAGCAGTACTTC.

V usage is TRBV12-3 or TRBV12-4 and J usage is TRBJ2-5, with D tentatively TRBD2 (5 bases). The CDR3 is 16 residues long. Trimming took off 6 bases at V and 4 bases at J, with 21 bases between the two ends. The CDR3 reads CASSFSGKGVGETQYF. The DNA for the CDR3 is TGTGCCAGCAGCTTCTCGGGGAAGGGCGTGGGAGAGACCCAGTACTTC.

This clonotype was recorded at least ten times. This sequence joins TRBV5-1 and TRBJ2-7; the D gene is possibly TRBD1 (5 bases). Germline V gene sequence: CDR1 SGHRS, CDR2 YFSETQ. The CDR3 consists of 13 residues. With 0 bases removed from V and 7 bases from J, the gap between germline ends came to 11 bases. The CDR3 here is CASSLDQGWEQYF. CDR3 nucleotide sequence: TGCGCCAGCAGCTTGGATCAGGGTTGGGAGCAGTACTTC.

The chain links TRBV20-1 to TRBJ2-1; D is ambiguous. This CDR3 comprises 10 residues. Germline assignment: CDR1 DFQATT and CDR2 SNEGSKA (reference sequence). Trimming left V 7 bases short and J 10 bases short, with 11 bases between. CDR3 loop: CSVQTVEQFF. DNA for the CDR3: TGCAGTGTTCAGACCGTCGAGCAGTTCTTC.

The chain couples TRBV6-2 or TRBV6-3 to TRBJ2-1, with D perhaps TRBD1 or TRBD2 (6 bases each). This CDR3 region has 13 residues. The germline CDR1 and CDR2 sequences are MNHEY and SVGEGT. Trimming pared 2 bases from V and 10 bases from J, leaving 12 bases between. The CDR3 sequence: CASSYTGAVEQFF. In DNA, the CDR3 is TGTGCCAGCAGTTACACGGGGGCCGTGGAGCAGTTCTTC.

This clonotype was observed at least ten times. This sequence joins TRBV20-1 and TRBJ2-7, with D possibly matching TRBD2 (5 bases). Trimming left V 3 bases short and J 6 bases short, with 18 bases between. Germline CDR1 DFQATT, CDR2 SNEGSKA (reference sequence). The CDR3 length is 14 residues. CDR3 nucleotide sequence: TGCAGTGCTAGGATAGCGAGGTTTCGGGGCGAGCAGTACTTC. Amino acids: CSARIARFRGEQYF.

The rearrangement uses TRBV7-9 and TRBJ2-6; 7 bases line up with TRBD1. The V gene end was trimmed by 5 bases and the J gene end by 0 bases; junction bases not matched to a gene: 13. The germline V gene encodes CDR1 SEHNR and CDR2 FQNEAQ (reference sequence). This CDR3 region has 19 residues. This CDR3 is CASSPQTGLSVSGANVLTF. The CDR3 DNA is TGTGCCAGCAGCCCTCAGACAGGGCTAAGCGTCTCTGGGGCCAACGTCCTGACTTTC.

This clonotype has a count of ten or more. The V and J genes are TRBV12-3 or TRBV12-4 and TRBJ2-7; possible D gene TRBD1, 5 bases. The CDR3 covers 14 residues. The ends were cut back, 7 bases at V and 3 bases at J, with 16 bases in the middle. CDR3 in DNA: TGTGCCAGCAACGAGGATGGGGCAATCTACGAGCAGTACTTC. This gives the protein CASNEDGAIYEQYF.

The J gene is TRBJ2-3, the V gene TRBV9; 12 positions agree with TRBD2. The CDR3 has 18 amino acids. V was clipped by 3 bases and J by 4 bases; unmatched bases: 12. CDR1 SGDLS and CDR2 YYNGEE come from the germline V gene. CDR3 in DNA: TGTGCCAGCAGCGCTAGCCCCCTAGCGGGAGGGCGTGCAGATACGCAGTATTTT. Protein: CASSASPLAGGRADTQYF.

This clonotype was found a few times. V and J are TRBV5-1 and TRBJ1-4, with unresolved D. The CDR3 contains 13 residues. Germline assignment: CDR1 SGHRS and CDR2 YFSETQ. Trimming left V 5 bases short and J 8 bases short, with 13 bases between. The CDR3 here is CASRIQDEEKLFF. CDR3 coding DNA: TGCGCCAGCAGGATCCAGGATGAAGAAAAACTGTTTTTT.

Many counts were recorded for this clonotype. This chain joins TRBV4-1 and TRBJ2-3; D gene unclear. V lost 2 bases and J 5 bases, leaving 11 bases between the germline ends. The CDR3 is made up of 14 amino acids. The germline CDR1 and CDR2 sequences are MGHRA and YSYEKL. CDR3 DNA: TGCGCCAGCAGCCAACTAGGGATCGGAGATACGCAGTATTTT. Translation gives CASSQLGIGDTQYF.